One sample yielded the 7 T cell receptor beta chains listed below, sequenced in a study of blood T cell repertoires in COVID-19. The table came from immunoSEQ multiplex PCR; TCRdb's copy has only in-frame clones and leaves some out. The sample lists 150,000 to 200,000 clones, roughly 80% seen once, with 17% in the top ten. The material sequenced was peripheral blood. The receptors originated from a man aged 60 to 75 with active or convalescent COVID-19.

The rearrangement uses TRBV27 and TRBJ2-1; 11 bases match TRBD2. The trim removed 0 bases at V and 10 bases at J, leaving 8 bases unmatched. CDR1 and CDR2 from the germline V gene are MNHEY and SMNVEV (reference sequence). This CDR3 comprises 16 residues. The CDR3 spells CASSLSGVAGGLEQFF. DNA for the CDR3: TGTGCCAGCAGTTTATCGGGGGTAGCGGGAGGGTTAGAGCAGTTCTTC.

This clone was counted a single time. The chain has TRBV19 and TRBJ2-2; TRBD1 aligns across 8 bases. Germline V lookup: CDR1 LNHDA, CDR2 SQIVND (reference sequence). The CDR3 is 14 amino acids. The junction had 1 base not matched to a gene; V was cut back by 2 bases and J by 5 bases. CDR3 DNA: TGTGCCAGTAGTATAAGGACAGGGACCGGGGAGCTGTTTTTT. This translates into CASSIRTGTGELFF.

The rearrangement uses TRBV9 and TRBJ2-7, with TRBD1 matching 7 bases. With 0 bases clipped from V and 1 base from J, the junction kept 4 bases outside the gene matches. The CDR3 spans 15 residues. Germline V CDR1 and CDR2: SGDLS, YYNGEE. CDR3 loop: CASSVAPGQSYEQYF. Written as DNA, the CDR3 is TGTGCCAGCAGCGTAGCCCCGGGACAGTCCTACGAGCAGTACTTC. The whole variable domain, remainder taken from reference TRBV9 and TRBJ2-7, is DSGVTQTPKHLITATGQRVTLRCSPRSGDLSVYWYQQSLDQGLQFLIQYYNGEERAKGNILERFSAQQFPDLHSELNLSSLELGDSALYFCASSVAPGQSYEQYFGPGTRLTVT.

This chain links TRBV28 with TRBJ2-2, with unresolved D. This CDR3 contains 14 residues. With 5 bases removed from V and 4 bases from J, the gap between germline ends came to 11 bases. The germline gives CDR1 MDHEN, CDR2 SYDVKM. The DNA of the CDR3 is TGTGCCAGCAGTCTGACTGCGGCCACCGGGGAGCTGTTTTTT. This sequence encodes CASSLTAATGELFF.

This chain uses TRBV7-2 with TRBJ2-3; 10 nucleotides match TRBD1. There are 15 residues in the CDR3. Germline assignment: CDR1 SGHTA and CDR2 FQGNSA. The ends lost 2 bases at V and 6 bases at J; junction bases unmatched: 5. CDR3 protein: CASSLTDRGWDTQYF. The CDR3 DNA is TGTGCCAGCAGCTTAACGGACAGGGGGTGGGATACGCAGTATTTT.

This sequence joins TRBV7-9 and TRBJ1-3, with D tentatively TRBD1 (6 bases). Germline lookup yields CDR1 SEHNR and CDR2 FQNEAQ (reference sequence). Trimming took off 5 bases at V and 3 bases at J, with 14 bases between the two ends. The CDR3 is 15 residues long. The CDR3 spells CASSRMTGVGNTIYF. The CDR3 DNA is TGTGCCAGCAGCCGCATGACAGGCGTTGGAAACACCATATATTTT.

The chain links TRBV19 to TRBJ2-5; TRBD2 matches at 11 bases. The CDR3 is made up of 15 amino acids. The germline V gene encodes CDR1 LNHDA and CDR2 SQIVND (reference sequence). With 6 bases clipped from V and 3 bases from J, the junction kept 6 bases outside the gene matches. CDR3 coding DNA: TGTGCCAGTAGGAATCCTAGCGGGGGGAAAGAGACCCAGTACTTC. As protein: CASRNPSGGKETQYF. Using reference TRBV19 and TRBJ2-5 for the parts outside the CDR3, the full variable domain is DGGITQSPKYLFRKEGQNVTLSCEQNLNHDAMYWYRQDPGQGLRLIYYSQIVNDFQKGDIAEGYSVSREKKESFPLTVTSAQKNPTAFYLCASRNPSGGKETQYFGPGTRLLVL.